This TCR beta chain was obtained from a study of T cells in tumors after PD-1 blockade. Background on the study: Excluded were patients with checkpoint blockade, immunosuppressants, or radiotherapy or other anti-cancer therapy within 4 weeks. A subset received ongoing vismodegib 150 mg daily alongside anti-PD-1 therapy. Mean per blood sample: 113,528 templates (roughly 22,000-270,000), approximately 37,000 unique clonotypes. Either cemiplimab 350 mg every 2 weeks or pembrolizumab 200 mg every 3 weeks was given.

Clones were sequenced by immunoSEQ multiplex PCR, and TCRdb holds only the in-frame ones, with some missing. Here the sample spans 45,000 to 60,000 clones, approximately 80% being singletons. The V gene's germline CDR1 is SGHDN and CDR2 FVKESK. Trimming left V 1 base short and J 6 bases short, with 8 bases between. CDR3 length: 13 amino acids. The source of this sequence is a human donor with advanced basal cell or squamous cell carcinoma (not recorded which). The chain carries TRBV14 and TRBJ2-3, with D unclear. The source material was PBMCs, sampled before anti-PD-1 therapy. The CDR3 here is CASSQGPWDTQYF. The CDR3 bases are TGTGCCAGCAGCCAAGGACCTTGGGATACGCAGTATTTT.